The 3 T cell receptor beta chains given below trace back to one sample, sequenced in a study of tumor T cells in aggressive B-cell lymphoma (dated by TCRdb to the late 2010s). Library creation used the immunoSEQ multiplex PCR assay. In its TCRdb copy, this immuneACCESS table keeps in-frame sequences only and misses some clones. Where compared with another copy, unresolved V genes explain less than half of these, and the others have no known cause. Across this sample there are about 7,600 clones, with 82% seen only once. Approximately 2.7% of the sample is held by the ten biggest clonotypes. The sequenced sample was tumor tissue. These receptors all stem from an adult with diffuse large B cell lymphoma.

The rearrangement links TRBV27 to TRBJ2-1; 9 positions agree with TRBD2. V shed 4 bases, J shed 7 bases, and the junction held 5 bases outside the gene matches. Per the germline V gene, CDR1 is MNHEY and CDR2 is SMNVEV (reference sequence). The CDR3 spans 14 residues. The CDR3 bases are TGTGCCAGCAGTTCCTCGCGGGGGGGTAATGAGCAGTTCTTC. Encoded protein: CASSSSRGGNEQFF.

This clone was seen a single time. CDR3 residues: CASSSPEQGKGKVGELFF. The DNA for the CDR3 is TGTGCCAGCAGCTCACCAGAACAGGGAAAGGGGAAGGTCGGGGAGCTGTTTTTT. The rearrangement uses TRBV7-3 and TRBJ2-2; the D gene is possibly TRBD1 (6 bases). CDR3 length: 18 amino acids. Deletions cut 4 bases from V and 7 bases from J, with 25 bases between. Germline V gene data show CDR1 as SGHTA and CDR2 as FQGTGA.

A few counts support this clone. DNA for the CDR3: TGTGCCAGCAGTACCCAAACAGGGGGCGCGGGAGATAATGGGAATGAAAAACTGTTTTTT. It encodes CASSTQTGGAGDNGNEKLFF. The chain uses TRBV27 and TRBJ1-4, with TRBD1 matching over 9 bases. Germline values: CDR1 MNHEY, CDR2 SMNVEV (reference sequence). The CDR3 extends over 20 amino acids. V lost 5 bases to trimming and J lost 5 bases; unmatched junction nucleotides: 21.